These 32 T cell receptor beta chains share one sample of origin, sequenced in a study of shared clonotypes between healthy human individuals. Only in-frame clones appear in the TCRdb table, and some are missing; sequencing was by immunoSEQ multiplex PCR. The table includes 2 million to 2.5 million clones, roughly 90% detected once. The specimen sequenced was naive CD4+ T cells from PBMCs. Specified subset: CD45RA+ positively selected. The origin of the receptors is a man between 18 and 29 years old in good health. Some clones in this sample may be carry-over from other donors' samples.

The chain carries TRBV27 and TRBJ1-1; D is uncertain. Germline V gives CDR1 MNHEY, CDR2 SMNVEV (reference sequence). V gave up 2 bases and J gave up 0 bases, with 10 bases separating them. The CDR3 loop spans 15 amino acids. This CDR3 reads CASSLGQVLNTEAFF. CDR3 sequence (DNA): TGTGCCAGCAGTTTAGGGCAGGTCTTGAACACTGAAGCTTTCTTT.

The chain has TRBV5-1 and TRBJ1-1, with unresolved D. CDR3 length: 12 amino acids. V lost 0 bases, J lost 7 bases, and 7 bases lay in between. The germline CDR1 and CDR2 sequences are SGHRS and YFSETQ. The CDR3 coding sequence is TGCGCCAGCAGCTTGGAGGTGGGTGAAGCTTTCTTT. As protein: CASSLEVGEAFF.

This chain connects TRBV6-1 to TRBJ2-5; 12 bases agree with TRBD2. Germline V gene data show CDR1 as MNHNS and CDR2 as SASEGT. The CDR3 is made up of 14 amino acids. V lost 10 bases to trimming and J lost 5 bases; unmatched junction nucleotides: 8. The CDR3: CATETSGSGETQYF. The CDR3 DNA sequence: TGTGCCACTGAGACTAGCGGGAGTGGTGAGACCCAGTACTTC.

The CDR3 sequence: CASSIWAGEAYTEAFF. DNA for the CDR3: TGTGCCAGTAGTATCTGGGCAGGGGAAGCGTACACTGAAGCTTTCTTT. The chain combines TRBV19 with TRBJ1-1; perhaps TRBD1 as D (6 bases). This CDR3 spans 16 amino acids. Germline V gene data show CDR1 as LNHDA and CDR2 as SQIVND (reference sequence). V dropped 3 bases and J dropped 3 bases, with 17 bases sitting between them.

J is TRBJ1-3 and V is TRBV5-6; D call uncertain. Germline loops: CDR1 SGHDT, CDR2 YYEEEE. CDR3 length: 16 amino acids. V lost 4 bases to trimming and J lost 0 bases, with 14 bases between them. CDR3 DNA: TGTGCCAGCAGCCGCCTGTCGGTGGGCTCTGGAAACACCATATATTTT. This gives the protein CASSRLSVGSGNTIYF.

The J gene is TRBJ2-2, the V gene TRBV5-4; D gene unclear. Trimming took off 3 bases at V and 0 bases at J, with 9 bases between the two ends. The CDR3 has 15 residues. Germline V gene lookup returns CDR1 SGHNT and CDR2 YYREEE (reference sequence). CDR3 coding DNA: TGTGCCAGCAGCTCCCCGAGGTCGAACACCGGGGAGCTGTTTTTT. Translation gives CASSSPRSNTGELFF.

V is TRBV10-3 and J is TRBJ2-5, with a possible D match to TRBD1 (5 bases). V lost 1 base and J lost 4, with 10 bases in between. This CDR3 has 14 residues. Germline assignment: CDR1 ENHRY and CDR2 SYGVKD. The CDR3 DNA sequence: TGTGCCATCAGTGAGTTAGGGGCTGGAGAGACCCAGTACTTC. Amino acids: CAISELGAGETQYF.

This chain connects TRBV19 to TRBJ1-1; no definite D call. The germline CDR1 and CDR2 sequences are LNHDA and SQIVND (reference sequence). Trimming left V 6 bases short and J 0 bases short, with 14 bases between. The CDR3 runs 15 residues. Here the CDR3 DNA reads TGTGCCAGTAGAATCCAGACGCCTATGAACACTGAAGCTTTCTTT. Translation gives CASRIQTPMNTEAFF.

The rearrangement joins TRBV6-6 to TRBJ1-1; no clear D. V was trimmed by 0 bases and J by 4 bases, leaving 6 bases between them. The CDR3 is 13 amino acids. Germline-derived CDR1 and CDR2 are MNHNY and SVGAGI (reference sequence). CDR3 protein: CASSYSGSTEAFF. CDR3 coding DNA: TGTGCCAGCAGTTACTCGGGGAGCACTGAAGCTTTCTTT.

The chain joins TRBV6-1 to TRBJ2-2, with 7 positions matching TRBD2. The germline V gene has CDR1 MNHNS and CDR2 SASEGT. The CDR3 sequence is 16 residues long. Losses at the gene ends were 4 bases for V and 0 bases for J; bases not matched to a gene: 5. CDR3 loop: CASSVGRAPNTGELFF. The CDR3 DNA reads as TGTGCCAGCAGTGTAGGGAGGGCCCCGAACACCGGGGAGCTGTTTTTT.

J is TRBJ2-7 and V is TRBV6-1; tentative D call: TRBD2 (6 bases). Germline-derived CDR1 and CDR2 are MNHNS and SASEGT. This CDR3 region has 15 residues. Trimming removed 0 bases at V and 0 bases at J, with 9 bases between. The CDR3 spells CASSEAGGISYEQYF. DNA for the CDR3: TGTGCCAGCAGTGAAGCGGGCGGGATCTCCTACGAGCAGTACTTC.

In the case of this clone: Other DNA sequences from this sample encode an identical CDR3 as well. The chain has TRBV6-1 and TRBJ1-5, with no clear D. This CDR3 is 12 amino acids long. V dropped 6 bases and J dropped 0 bases, with 3 bases sitting between them. Germline CDR1 and CDR2: MNHNS and SASEGT. The CDR3 reads CASRDSNQPQHF. Written as DNA, the CDR3 is TGTGCCAGCAGAGATAGCAATCAGCCCCAGCATTTT.

CDR3: CASSLARGQETQYF. The CDR3 nucleotides are TGTGCCAGCAGCTTAGCGCGCGGGCAAGAGACCCAGTACTTC. The chain uses TRBV7-9 and TRBJ2-5; D might be TRBD2 (5 bases). Germline CDR1 reads SEHNR; CDR2 reads FQNEAQ (reference sequence). The CDR3 loop spans 14 amino acids. V dropped 0 bases and J dropped 2 bases, with 7 bases sitting between them.

This chain joins TRBV14 and TRBJ2-1, with D uncertain. This CDR3 region has 16 residues. The V end lost 5 bases, the J end lost 1 base, and 15 bases lay between the germline ends. The germline V gene has CDR1 SGHDN and CDR2 FVKESK. The CDR3 protein is CASSGRGVRSYNEQFF. CDR3 nucleotides: TGTGCCAGCAGCGGCCGCGGCGTTAGGTCCTACAATGAGCAGTTCTTC.

V usage is TRBV18 and J usage is TRBJ2-1; D ambiguous. CDR1 is KGHSH, CDR2 LQKENI, per germline. The CDR3 extends over 15 amino acids. V was shortened by 6 bases and J by 0 bases, with 12 bases between the two germline ends. As DNA, the CDR3 is TGTGCCAGCTCCCAAAGTCGAATCTCCTACAATGAGCAGTTCTTC. Protein sequence: CASSQSRISYNEQFF.

The chain employs TRBV7-3 and TRBJ2-7; D call uncertain. Looked up from germline, CDR1 is SGHTA and CDR2 is FQGTGA. This CDR3 contains 16 residues. With 1 base removed from V and 2 bases from J, the gap between germline ends came to 15 bases. The CDR3 loop is CASSLIPGWATYEQYF. As DNA, the CDR3 is TGTGCCAGCAGCTTAATCCCGGGTTGGGCCACCTACGAGCAGTACTTC.

The chain is built from TRBV27 and TRBJ2-2, with D perhaps matching TRBD2 (6 bases). Looked up from germline, CDR1 is MNHEY and CDR2 is SMNVEV (reference sequence). CDR3 length: 16 amino acids. Trimming cost V 2 bases and J 3 bases, with 13 bases left between them. CDR3 DNA: TGTGCCAGCAGTTTAAGTGGAGGGTCGGACACCGGGGAGCTGTTTTTT. It encodes CASSLSGGSDTGELFF.

This clone came up once. The chain uses TRBV11-2 and TRBJ2-5; TRBD2 might be the D (6 bases). The V end was cut by 3 bases, the J end by 1 base, with 9 bases between. The CDR3 is 14 amino acids. CDR1 and CDR2 (germline): SGHAT, FQNNGV. CDR3 residues: CASSFRDSQETQYF. CDR3 DNA sequence: TGTGCCAGCAGCTTTAGGGACTCCCAAGAGACCCAGTACTTC.

This clone occurred once. Other DNA sequences from this sample encode an identical CDR3 as well. V gene TRBV7-2 combines with J gene TRBJ2-7; D perhaps matches TRBD2 (6 bases). The germline gives CDR1 SGHTA, CDR2 FQGNSA. The CDR3 covers 13 residues. V was shortened by 3 bases and J by 2 bases, with 8 bases between the two germline ends. As DNA, the CDR3 is TGTGCCAGCAGCTTTAGCGGAACCTACGAGCAGTACTTC. Protein: CASSFSGTYEQYF.

The chain employs TRBV27 and TRBJ2-6; 7 nucleotides align to TRBD2. V dropped 3 bases and J dropped 2; count of bases not matched to a gene: 7. The CDR3 is made up of 17 amino acids. Germline V gives CDR1 MNHEY, CDR2 SMNVEV (reference sequence). DNA for the CDR3: TGTGCCAGCAGTTTCCGCGGGAGTGAGGCTGGGGCCAACGTCCTGACTTTC. The encoded protein is CASSFRGSEAGANVLTF.

The chain carries TRBV28 and TRBJ1-2; TRBD1 aligns across 7 bases. The CDR3 sequence is 16 residues long. CDR1 is MDHEN, CDR2 SYDVKM, per germline. V lost 5 bases and J lost 4; bases outside the gene matches: 13. The CDR3 nucleotides are TGTGCCAGCAGTCCCGCATCGATTGACAGGGTCTATGGCTACACCTTC. Protein sequence: CASSPASIDRVYGYTF.

The rearrangement links TRBV19 to TRBJ2-5, with 12 bases fitting TRBD2. The CDR3 covers 16 residues. Trimming at V came to 5 bases and at J to 5 bases, leaving 9 bases not matched to a gene. Germline CDR1 is LNHDA and CDR2 is SQIVND (reference sequence). CDR3 region: CASSSRLAGEWETQYF. The DNA of the CDR3 is TGTGCCAGTAGTTCACGACTAGCGGGAGAGTGGGAGACCCAGTACTTC.

The rearrangement links TRBV27 to TRBJ2-1; 7 nucleotides line up with TRBD2. The CDR3 totals 15 residues. The germline V gene has CDR1 MNHEY and CDR2 SMNVEV (reference sequence). With V trimmed by 2 bases and J by 2 bases, 3 bases remained unmatched. This CDR3 reads CASSLLAEPYNEQFF. DNA for the CDR3: TGTGCCAGCAGTTTACTAGCGGAGCCCTACAATGAGCAGTTCTTC.

The chain joins TRBV5-5 to TRBJ1-5, with a weak D call TRBD1 (6 bases). Per germline, CDR1 SGHKS and CDR2 YYEKEE (reference sequence). The length of the CDR3 is 15 residues. V was trimmed by 4 bases and J by 1 base, leaving 12 bases between them. CDR3 residues: CASSPRGGSNQPQHF. DNA of the CDR3: TGTGCCAGCAGCCCTAGAGGGGGGAGCAATCAGCCCCAGCATTTT. Combining the CDR3 with reference TRBV5-5 and TRBJ1-5 gives the whole variable domain DAGVTQSPTHLIKTRGQQVTLRCSPISGHKSVSWYQQVLGQGPQFIFQYYEKEERGRGNFPDRFSARQFPNYSSELNVNALLLGDSALYLCASSPRGGSNQPQHFGDGTRLSIL.

This sequence joins TRBV6-5 and TRBJ1-2; TRBD1 might be the D (5 bases). This CDR3 comprises 14 residues. V lost 6 bases and J 8 bases, leaving 19 bases between the germline ends. Germline V gene sequence: CDR1 MNHEY, CDR2 SVGAGI. In nucleotides, the CDR3 is TGTGCCAGCAGGGGCAGACAGTCCTATGAGGGCTACACCTTC. Amino acids: CASRGRQSYEGYTF.

The chain combines TRBV5-6 with TRBJ2-7; D gene uncertain. CDR3 length equals 11 residues. Trimming took 2 bases from V and 6 from J, leaving 6 bases between them. Germline V lookup: CDR1 SGHDT, CDR2 YYEEEE. CDR3 in DNA: TGTGCCAGCAGCTTCTCGGGCGAGCAGTACTTC. Translation gives CASSFSGEQYF.

The chain uses TRBV5-6 and TRBJ2-5; TRBD1 matches 10 bases. Trimming removed 3 bases from V and 5 bases from J; junction bases left unmatched: 4. The CDR3 runs 14 residues. The V gene's germline CDR1 is SGHDT and CDR2 YYEEEE. The CDR3 here is CASSWDRGSETQYF. In DNA, the CDR3 is TGTGCCAGCAGCTGGGACAGGGGAAGTGAGACCCAGTACTTC.

The rearrangement uses TRBV19 and TRBJ1-3; D gene unclear. The V gene's germline CDR1 is LNHDA and CDR2 SQIVND (reference sequence). The CDR3 extends over 15 amino acids. V gave up 5 bases and J gave up 1 base, with 12 bases separating them. The CDR3 loop is CASSLGVGSGNTIYF. CDR3 coding DNA: TGTGCCAGTAGTCTAGGAGTGGGGTCTGGAAACACCATATATTTT.

V and J are TRBV19 and TRBJ2-1; 11 nucleotides line up with TRBD2. V lost 6 bases, J lost 5 bases, and 12 bases stayed unmatched. CDR1 is LNHDA and CDR2 is SQIVND in the germline V gene (reference sequence). CDR3 length: 17 residues. The CDR3 sequence is CASSRGPTSGINNEQFF. CDR3 coding DNA: TGTGCCAGTAGCCGTGGCCCGACTAGCGGGATTAACAATGAGCAGTTCTTC. Full variable domain (missing parts from reference TRBV19 and TRBJ2-1): DGGITQSPKYLFRKEGQNVTLSCEQNLNHDAMYWYRQDPGQGLRLIYYSQIVNDFQKGDIAEGYSVSREKKESFPLTVTSAQKNPTAFYLCASSRGPTSGINNEQFFGPGTRLTVL.

This clone was found once. The V and J genes are TRBV19 and TRBJ2-1; D might be TRBD2 (5 bases). Trimming removed 5 bases from V and 8 bases from J, with 16 bases in between. This CDR3 comprises 14 residues. Looked up from germline, CDR1 is LNHDA and CDR2 is SQIVND (reference sequence). The CDR3 DNA sequence: TGTGCCAGTAGTCCTCTGAGGGCACGCTATGAGCAGTTCTTC. As protein: CASSPLRARYEQFF.

The V and J genes are TRBV29-1 and TRBJ2-5; 10 bases are a match to TRBD1. The length of the CDR3 is 13 residues. The V gene's germline CDR1 is SQVTM and CDR2 ANQGSEA. V was pared by 6 bases and J by 5 bases, with 6 bases of the junction left unmatched. The CDR3 sequence: CSVGGTGAETQYF. For the CDR3, the DNA is TGCAGCGTAGGAGGGACAGGGGCCGAGACCCAGTACTTC.

The J gene is TRBJ2-1, the V gene TRBV12-5; no definite D call. V lost 5 bases to trimming and J lost 7 bases, with 18 bases between them. In germline, CDR1 is LGHNT, CDR2 FRNRAP. CDR3 length: 15 residues. CDR3 residues: CASGTIGRIKNEQFF. CDR3 coding DNA: TGTGCTAGTGGTACCATTGGACGGATTAAAAATGAGCAGTTCTTC.